A selection of T cell receptor beta chains follows, all from one sample in a study of a mutant IDH1 vaccine in newly diagnosed glioma. No cognate antigen is known for these TCRs. The data were produced by immunoSEQ multiplex PCR, yet TCRdb's version contains in-frame clones alone and is incomplete. The table lists 34,000 or so clones, 78% of them singletons. This material consisted of PBMCs, taken from a glioma patient whose treatment included an IDH1 peptide vaccine. The receptors were sampled from a man aged 30 to 45 with glioma. Each CDR3 is given with its conserved first and last residue. A D gene is named only where the DNA matches it firmly. For some rows the clone size is stated as once, few or many, or as a class when expanded; others skip it.

TRBD2	.	TRBV15	TRBJ2-7	TGTGCCACCAGCGGGCTCACTAGCGGCTACTCCTACGAGCAGTACTTC	CATSGLTSGYSYEQYF
TRBD1	.	TRBV30	TRBJ1-2	TGTGCCTGGAGGGACAGGGCCAACTATGGCTACACCTTC	CAWRDRANYGYTF
.	.	TRBV4-1	TRBJ2-7	TGCGCCAGCAGCCAAGTTCGAGTGTGGCAATCCCAGGAGGCCTACGAGCAGTACTTC	CASSQVRVWQSQEAYEQYF
.	.	TRBV15	TRBJ2-6	TGTGCCACCAGCAGAGAAAAGGGGCCTGGGGCCAACGTCCTGACTTTC	CATSREKGPGANVLTF
.	.	TRBV7-2	TRBJ2-7	TGTGCCAGCAGCCTTTGGGCGCAGGGGGGCTCCTACGAGCAGTACTTC	CASSLWAQGGSYEQYF
.	.	TRBV5-6	TRBJ2-1	TGTGCCAGCAGCTTGAGGGCCAGGGTATTGAGTGATGAGCAGTTCTTC	CASSLRARVLSDEQFF
.	.	TRBV4-3	TRBJ1-1	TGCGCCAGCAGCCTGGCTACTAGCACTGAAGCTTTCTTT	CASSLATSTEAFF
.	.	TRBV5-1	TRBJ1-1	TGCGCCAGCAGCTTGGCGACGGACACTGAAGCTTTCTTT	CASSLATDTEAFF
.	.	TRBV4-2	TRBJ1-2	TGTGCCAGCAGCCAGACTCTTCACAGGGACTATGGCTACACCTTC	CASSQTLHRDYGYTF
TRBD1	.	TRBV6-5	TRBJ1-5	TGTGCCAGCAGCCGGACAGGGGCCCTGAAGCCCCAGCATTTT	CASSRTGALKPQHF
.	.	TRBV7-9	TRBJ1-2	TGTGCCAGCAGCGACGGACCCGAACCCTATGGCTACACCTTC	CASSDGPEPYGYTF
.	few	TRBV30	TRBJ1-1	TGTGCCTACTTTACTGGGACTGAAGCTTTCTTT	CAYFTGTEAFF
.	.	TRBV15	TRBJ2-4	TGTGCCACCAGCCCCGGGACGTCCCTGGGCATTCAGTACTTC	CATSPGTSLGIQYF
.	.	TRBV5-5	TRBJ1-1	TGTGCCAGCAGCTTTATGCTAATGGAAGCTTTCTTT	CASSFMLMEAFF
.	.	TRBV10-3	TRBJ2-7	TGTGCCATCAGTGTACTAGAGGGATACGAGCAGTACTTC	CAISVLEGYEQYF
TRBD1	.	TRBV5-6	TRBJ1-1	TGTGCCAGCAGCTTGGGGCAGGGGGGGAACACTGAAGCTTTCTTT	CASSLGQGGNTEAFF
.	few	TRBV20-1	TRBJ2-3	TGCAGTGCTTACACAGATACGCAGTATTTT	CSAYTDTQYF
TRBD1	.	TRBV5-1	TRBJ1-1	TGCGCCAGCAGTCGACAGGGTGGGGAGAACACTGAAGCTTTCTTT	CASSRQGGENTEAFF
.	.	TRBV5-1	TRBJ1-4	TGCGCCAGCAGGCCGGGGGCCACTAATGAAAAACTGTTTTTT	CASRPGATNEKLFF
.	.	TRBV21-1	TRBJ2-7	TGTGCCAGCAGCAGGGCGGAGCAGTACTTC	CASSRAEQYF
.	.	TRBV27	TRBJ1-2	TGTGCCAGCAGTTTGAAGACAGACTATGGCTACACCTTC	CASSLKTDYGYTF
.	.	TRBV27	TRBJ2-7	TGTGCCAGCAGTTTATCTTTATACTCCTACGAGCAGTACTTC	CASSLSLYSYEQYF
.	.	TRBV14	TRBJ2-7	TGTGCCAGCAGCCAAGAGGGCTTCTACGAGCAGTACTTC	CASSQEGFYEQYF
.	.	TRBV6-6	TRBJ2-5	TGTGCCAGCAGCAGGGCGTACCAAGAGACCCAGTACTTC	CASSRAYQETQYF
.	.	TRBV28	TRBJ2-7	TGTGCCAGCAGTTTGGTCAAGCGCTACGAGCAGTACTTC	CASSLVKRYEQYF
.	once	TRBV9	TRBJ2-3	TGTGCCAGCAGCAGGAACACAGATACGCAGTATTTT	CASSRNTDTQYF
.	few	TRBV5-4	TRBJ2-7	TGTGCCAGCAGCTTCCCGGGTTACGAGCAGTACTTC	CASSFPGYEQYF
.	.	TRBV6-5	TRBJ2-2	TGTGCCAGCATAAGACCCGACACCGGGGAGCTGTTTTTT	CASIRPDTGELFF
TRBD2	.	TRBV7-2	TRBJ2-3	TGTGCCAGCAGCGAAAGGCTAGCGGGACCCACAGATACGCAGTATTTT	CASSERLAGPTDTQYF